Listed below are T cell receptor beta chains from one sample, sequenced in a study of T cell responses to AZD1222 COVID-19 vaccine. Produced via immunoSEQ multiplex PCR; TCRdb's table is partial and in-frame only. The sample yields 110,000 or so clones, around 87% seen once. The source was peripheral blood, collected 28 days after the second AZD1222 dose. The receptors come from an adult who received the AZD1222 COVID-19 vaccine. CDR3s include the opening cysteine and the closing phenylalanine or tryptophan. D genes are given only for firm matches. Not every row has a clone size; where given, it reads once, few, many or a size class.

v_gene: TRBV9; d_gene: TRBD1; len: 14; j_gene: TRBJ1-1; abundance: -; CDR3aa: CASDRQGKGAEAFF; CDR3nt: TGTGCCAGTGATAGACAGGGTAAAGGGGCTGAAGCTTTCTTT
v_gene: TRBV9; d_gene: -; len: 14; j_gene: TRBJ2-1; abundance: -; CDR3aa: CASSFGTLGPEQFF; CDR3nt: TGTGCCAGCAGCTTCGGGACACTCGGCCCCGAGCAGTTCTTC
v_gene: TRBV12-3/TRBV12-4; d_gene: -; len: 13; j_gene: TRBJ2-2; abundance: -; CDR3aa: CASSRNRIRELFF; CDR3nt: TGTGCCAGCAGTCGGAACAGGATTCGGGAGCTGTTTTTT
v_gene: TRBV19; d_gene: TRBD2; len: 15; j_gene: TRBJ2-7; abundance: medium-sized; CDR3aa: CASSVTSGGFDEQYF; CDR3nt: TGTGCCAGTAGTGTTACTAGCGGGGGGTTTGACGAGCAGTACTTC
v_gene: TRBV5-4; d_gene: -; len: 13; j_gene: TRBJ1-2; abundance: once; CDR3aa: CASSLDRLYGYTF; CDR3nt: TGTGCCAGCAGCTTGGATCGACTTTATGGCTACACCTTC
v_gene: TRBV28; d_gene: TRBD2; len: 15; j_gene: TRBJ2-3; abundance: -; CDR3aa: CASSGTSVSTDTQYF; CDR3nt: TGTGCCAGCAGTGGAACTAGCGTAAGCACAGATACGCAGTATTTT
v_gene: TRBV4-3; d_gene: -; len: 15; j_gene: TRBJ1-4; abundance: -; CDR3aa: CASSQDIGTSREVFF; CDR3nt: TGCGCCAGCAGCCAAGATATTGGGACATCAAGGGAGGTGTTTTTT
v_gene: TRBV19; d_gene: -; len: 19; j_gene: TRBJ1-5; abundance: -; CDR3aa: CASSLAGMSNLYSNQPQHF; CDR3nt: TGTGCCAGTAGTCTGGCAGGGATGTCTAACCTATATAGCAATCAGCCCCAGCATTTT
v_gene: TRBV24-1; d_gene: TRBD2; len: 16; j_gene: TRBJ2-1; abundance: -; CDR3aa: CATSQPSGGSYNEQFF; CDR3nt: TGTGCCACCAGCCAGCCTAGCGGCGGGAGCTACAATGAGCAGTTCTTC
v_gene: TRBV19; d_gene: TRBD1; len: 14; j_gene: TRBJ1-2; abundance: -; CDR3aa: CASSTRQGHYGYTF; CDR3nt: TGTGCCAGTAGTACTCGACAGGGCCACTATGGCTACACCTTC
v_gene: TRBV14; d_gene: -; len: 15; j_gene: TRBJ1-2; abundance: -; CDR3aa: CASSQDYGGFYGYTF; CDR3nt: TGTGCCAGCAGCCAAGATTACGGGGGCTTCTATGGCTACACCTTC
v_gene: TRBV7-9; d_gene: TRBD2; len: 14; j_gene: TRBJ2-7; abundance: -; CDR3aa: CASSPGTSVYEQYF; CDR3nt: TGTGCCAGCAGCCCTGGGACTAGCGTCTACGAGCAGTACTTC
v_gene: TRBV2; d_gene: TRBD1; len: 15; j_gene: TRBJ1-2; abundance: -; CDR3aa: CASSTPTGANYGYTF; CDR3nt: TGTGCCAGCTCCACCCCGACAGGGGCCAACTATGGCTACACCTTC
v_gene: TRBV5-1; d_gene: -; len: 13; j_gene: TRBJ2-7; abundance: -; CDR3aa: CASSLEQTYEQYF; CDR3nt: TGCGCCAGCAGCTTGGAACAGACCTACGAGCAGTACTTC
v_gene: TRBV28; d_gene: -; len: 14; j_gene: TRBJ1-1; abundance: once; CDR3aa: CASSLHSLNTEAFF; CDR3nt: TGTGCCAGCAGTTTGCACAGCCTGAACACTGAAGCTTTCTTT
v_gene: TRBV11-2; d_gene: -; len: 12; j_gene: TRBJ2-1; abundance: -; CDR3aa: CASSPSYNEQFF; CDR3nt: TGTGCCAGCAGCCCCAGTTACAATGAGCAGTTCTTC
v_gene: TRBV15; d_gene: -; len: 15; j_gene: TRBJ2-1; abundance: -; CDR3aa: CATSRGTNSYNEQFF; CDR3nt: TGTGCCACCAGCAGAGGGACAAACTCCTACAATGAGCAGTTCTTC
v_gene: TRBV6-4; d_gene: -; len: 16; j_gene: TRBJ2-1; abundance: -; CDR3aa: CATSAEGHVGYNEQFF; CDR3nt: TGTGCCACGTCCGCGGAGGGCCACGTGGGATACAATGAGCAGTTCTTC
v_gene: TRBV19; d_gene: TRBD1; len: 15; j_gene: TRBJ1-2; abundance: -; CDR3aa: CASTHRGQGNYGYTF; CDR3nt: TGTGCCAGTACCCATAGGGGACAGGGTAACTATGGCTACACCTTC
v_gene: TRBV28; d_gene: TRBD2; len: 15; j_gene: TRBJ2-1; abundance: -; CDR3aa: CASRYSGSWYNEQFF; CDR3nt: TGTGCCAGCAGATATAGCGGGAGTTGGTACAATGAGCAGTTCTTC